The rows below give T cell receptor beta chains drawn from one sample of a study of T cell responses to AZD1222 COVID-19 vaccine. The method was immunoSEQ multiplex PCR; TCRdb's version includes in-frame clones alone and lacks a portion of them. The sample includes tens of thousands of clones, about 85% seen only once; the top ten take over 3.5%. Material: peripheral blood, obtained 28 days after the second AZD1222 dose. These receptors were collected from an adult who received the AZD1222 COVID-19 vaccine. CDR3s include the opening cysteine and the closing phenylalanine or tryptophan. The order of the fields is clone size, D gene, V gene, J gene, CDR3 DNA, CDR3 protein. A D gene is named only where the DNA matches it firmly. Clone sizes are given selectively: once, few, many, or a class where the clone is expanded.

.	TRBD2	TRBV10-1	TRBJ2-1	TGCGCCAGCAGTGAGTTGGGACTAGCGGAGAACAATGAGCAGTTCTTC	CASSELGLAENNEQFF
few	TRBD2	TRBV7-2	TRBJ2-1	TGTGCCAGCAGCGTCACTAGCGGGAAGGAGCAGTTCTTC	CASSVTSGKEQFF
.	.	TRBV2	TRBJ2-7	TGTGCCAGCACCTCCTCAAGGACGAACGAGCAGTACTTC	CASTSSRTNEQYF
.	TRBD1	TRBV9	TRBJ1-2	TGTGCCAGCAGCGTAACAGGGGCGGCTGGCTACACCTTC	CASSVTGAAGYTF
.	.	TRBV6-5	TRBJ2-5	TGTGCCAGCTCCGTTTCACGGCAAGAGACCCAGTACTTC	CASSVSRQETQYF
.	.	TRBV11-2	TRBJ2-3	TGTGCCAGCAGCTTAGTCGGGGGGCCCGCGGGGGGCACAGATACGCAGTATTTT	CASSLVGGPAGGTDTQYF
.	TRBD1	TRBV7-3	TRBJ1-6	TGTGCCAGCAGCTTATCAGGACAGGGCAATTCACCCCTCCACTTT	CASSLSGQGNSPLHF
.	.	TRBV7-3	TRBJ1-1	TGTGCCAGCAGCTTAGGCAGTTACGCTGAAGCTTTCTTT	CASSLGSYAEAFF
few	TRBD1	TRBV16	TRBJ2-1	TGTGCCAGCAGCCAATCGACAGGGACGAATGAGCAGTTCTTC	CASSQSTGTNEQFF
.	.	TRBV11-2	TRBJ1-1	TGTGCCTCCGGACGGATGAACACTGAAGCTTTCTTT	CASGRMNTEAFF
.	TRBD1	TRBV6-5	TRBJ1-5	TGTGCCAGCAGTCGACAGGGGGCCGGTCAGCCCCAGCATTTT	CASSRQGAGQPQHF
.	TRBD1	TRBV6-7	TRBJ1-4	TGTGCCAGCAGTTACCGCCCGACAGGGTGGAATAATGAAAAACTGTTTTTT	CASSYRPTGWNNEKLFF